Below are 4 T cell receptor beta chains sequenced from a single sample in a study of T cell responses to AZD1222 COVID-19 vaccine. TCRdb's table, derived via immunoSEQ multiplex PCR, lists solely in-frame clones and lacks some. The table has about 180,000 clones, 88% seen once. The sequences come from peripheral blood, collected 28 days after the second AZD1222 dose. The receptors originated from an adult who received the AZD1222 COVID-19 vaccine.

The gene calls are TRBV3-1 (or the pseudogene TRBV3-2) and TRBJ2-1; D is perhaps TRBD2 (5 bases). Between the trimmed V and J ends, which lost 6 bases and 9 bases, there was a span of 9 bases. Germline CDR1 LGHDT, CDR2 YNNKEL (reference sequence). This CDR3 contains 11 residues. CDR3 nucleotide sequence: TGTGCCAGCAGTCTAGGGAGTGAGCAGTTCTTC. Translated: CASSLGSEQFF.

The J gene is TRBJ2-7, the V gene TRBV12-3 or TRBV12-4; 7 bases line up with TRBD1. J was trimmed by 9 bases and V by 9 bases; bases with no gene match: 14. This CDR3 has 13 residues. DNA for the CDR3: TGTGCCAGTCTACAGGGGTTTGGTGCGGGGCAGTACTTC. Its protein is CASLQGFGAGQYF.

This chain joins TRBV30 and TRBJ2-2, with D hard to call. In germline, CDR1 is GTSNPN, CDR2 SVGIG (reference sequence). The CDR3 totals 14 residues. V was shortened by 3 bases and J by 3 bases, with 11 bases between the two germline ends. CDR3 nucleotide sequence: TGTGCCTGGAGGGCCCAATACTACACCGGGGAGCTGTTTTTT. Its translation is CAWRAQYYTGELFF.

This chain uses TRBV19 with TRBJ2-3, with TRBD2 matching over 11 bases. Trimming took 3 bases from V and 4 from J; bases not matched to a gene: 12. The CDR3 is made up of 18 amino acids. Germline V lookup: CDR1 LNHDA, CDR2 SQIVND (reference sequence). In DNA, the CDR3 is TGTGCCAGTAGTATTAGAAGCCCTGCTAGCGGGGGGCCAGATACGCAGTATTTT. This encodes CASSIRSPASGGPDTQYF.